These 24 T cell receptor beta chains came from one sample sequenced in a study of control samples from healthy donors and cancer patients. Produced via immunoSEQ multiplex PCR; TCRdb's table is partial and in-frame only. Here the sample spans roughly 58,000 clones, about 90% being singletons. Sequenced sample: PBMCs. These receptors all stem from a woman aged 60 to 75 with lung cancer.

V and J are TRBV7-2 and TRBJ2-5, with TRBD2 matching 10 bases. The CDR3 is 15 residues long. V was clipped by 0 bases and J by 4 bases; unmatched bases: 2. Germline V gene sequence: CDR1 SGHTA, CDR2 FQGNSA. The CDR3 sequence is CASSLASSGGETQYF. CDR3 nucleotides: TGTGCCAGCAGCTTAGCATCTAGCGGGGGAGAGACCCAGTACTTC.

The CDR3 DNA reads TGTGCCAGCAGTGACCAGAAGGAACATGAGCAGTTCTTC. It yields the protein CASSDQKEHEQFF. J is TRBJ2-1 and V is TRBV6-4; D not resolved. CDR1 and CDR2 (germline): MRHNA, SNTAGT. Trimming pared 2 bases from V and 8 bases from J, leaving 10 bases between. The CDR3 sequence is 13 residues long.

In its sample, this clone was seen once. The chain recombines TRBV7-9 with TRBJ2-3; 11 nucleotides match TRBD2. Trimming removed 5 bases from V and 1 base from J; junction bases left unmatched: 8. CDR3 length equals 17 residues. The germline gives CDR1 SEHNR, CDR2 FQNEAQ (reference sequence). The CDR3: CASSLGALAGGTDTQYF. CDR3 coding DNA: TGTGCCAGCAGCCTAGGGGCACTAGCGGGGGGCACAGATACGCAGTATTTT.

The table lists this clone with a few counts. J is TRBJ2-7 and V is TRBV5-1; 14 bases align to TRBD2. V lost 5 bases to trimming and J lost 1 base; unmatched junction nucleotides: 20. The CDR3 contains 21 residues. The V gene's germline CDR1 is SGHRS and CDR2 YFSETQ. DNA of the CDR3: TGCGCCAGCAGTCTAGCCTCACCCAGACTAGCGGGAGGGCCTTCATCCTACGAGCAGTACTTC. Its translation: CASSLASPRLAGGPSSYEQYF.

This CDR3 is CASTRSRGEGPYEQYF. In nucleotides, the CDR3 is TGTGCCAGTACCCGAAGCAGGGGAGAGGGCCCCTACGAGCAGTACTTC. V gene TRBV19 combines with J gene TRBJ2-7; D perhaps matches TRBD1 (6 bases). Deletions cut 7 bases from V and 2 bases from J, with 21 bases between. CDR3 size: 16 residues. CDR1 LNHDA and CDR2 SQIVND come from the germline V gene (reference sequence).

This clone came up once. The chain recombines TRBV6-2 or TRBV6-3 with TRBJ1-1; D is uncertain. Germline CDR1 and CDR2: MNHEY and SVGEGT. The CDR3 spans 13 residues. V lost 2 bases to trimming and J lost 6 bases, with 10 bases between them. The CDR3: CASSYGETAEAFF. In DNA form, the CDR3 reads TGTGCCAGCAGTTACGGGGAAACAGCTGAAGCTTTCTTT.

This chain connects TRBV29-1 to TRBJ2-7; perhaps D is TRBD1 or TRBD2 (5 bases each). The CDR3 runs 16 residues. Trimming shortened V by 3 bases and J by 7 bases, and 25 bases separated the two germline ends. The germline gives CDR1 SQVTM, CDR2 ANQGSEA. In DNA, the CDR3 is TGCAGCGTTGAGGGATTCCCCGGGACCTTGGCAGGGGAGCAGTACTTC. It translates to CSVEGFPGTLAGEQYF.

V and J are TRBV30 and TRBJ2-1, with 8 bases matching TRBD2. The CDR3 is made up of 14 amino acids. J lost 12 bases, V lost 0 bases, and 10 bases had no gene match. Germline V gene lookup returns CDR1 GTSNPN and CDR2 SVGIG (reference sequence). DNA of the CDR3: TGTGCCTGGAGTGTATCGTTAAGCGGGAGAGGGCAGTTCTTC. Translated: CAWSVSLSGRGQFF.

This chain joins TRBV19 and TRBJ1-5; unclear D gene. CDR3 length equals 13 residues. Trimming shortened V by 5 bases and J by 9 bases, and 14 bases separated the two germline ends. Germline loops: CDR1 LNHDA, CDR2 SQIVND (reference sequence). CDR3 nucleotide sequence: TGTGCCAGTAGTGATGACGGGATGACGCCCCAGCATTTT. As protein: CASSDDGMTPQHF. Based on the CDR3 plus reference TRBV19 and TRBJ1-5, the full variable domain is DGGITQSPKYLFRKEGQNVTLSCEQNLNHDAMYWYRQDPGQGLRLIYYSQIVNDFQKGDIAEGYSVSREKKESFPLTVTSAQKNPTAFYLCASSDDGMTPQHFGDGTRLSIL.

This chain connects TRBV11-3 to TRBJ2-6; weak D call: TRBD1 (6 bases). This CDR3 contains 14 residues. Trimming took off 8 bases at V and 2 bases at J, with 10 bases between the two ends. Germline V lookup: CDR1 SGHNT, CDR2 YENEEA. The CDR3 here is CASGTGTGANVLTF. The CDR3 nucleotides read TGTGCCAGCGGAACAGGGACTGGGGCCAACGTCCTGACTTTC.

As to this clone: One junction end disagrees with the germline gene, perhaps due to a read error. The V gene is TRBV19, the J gene TRBJ2-7; possibly TRBD1 or TRBD2 for D (6 bases each). The germline CDR1 and CDR2 sequences are LNHDA and SQIVND (reference sequence). This CDR3 region has 15 residues. CDR3 loop: CASSFRWGASDEQYF. CDR3 coding DNA: TGTGCCAGTAGCTTCAGATGGGGGGCCTCCGACGAGCAGTACTTC.

This chain connects TRBV14 to TRBJ1-2; 10 bases fit TRBD1. Germline values: CDR1 SGHDN, CDR2 FVKESK. Trimming took 1 base from V and 4 from J; bases not matched to a gene: 6. The CDR3 extends over 16 amino acids. In nucleotides, the CDR3 is TGTGCCAGCAGCCAAGTCTCCGGGACAGGGGTCTATGGCTACACCTTC. Translation: CASSQVSGTGVYGYTF.

The CDR3 here is CATSRELTQGYGYTF. The CDR3 DNA is TGTGCCACCAGCAGAGAATTGACCCAGGGCTATGGCTACACCTTC. The chain couples TRBV15 to TRBJ1-2, with TRBD1 as a possible D gene (5 bases). The CDR3 totals 15 residues. The germline V and J ends were trimmed by 0 bases and 4 bases, with 12 bases remaining between them. The V gene's germline CDR1 is LNHNV and CDR2 YYDKDF (reference sequence).

In its sample, this clone was seen once. CDR3 sequence (DNA): TGCGCCAGCAGCTTTGAGAGCTCCTATAATTCACCCCTCCACTTT. Its translation is CASSFESSYNSPLHF. The chain carries TRBV5-1 and TRBJ1-6; D not resolved. V lost 2 bases to trimming and J lost 0 bases, with 6 bases between them. The CDR3 consists of 15 residues. The V gene's germline CDR1 is SGHRS and CDR2 YFSETQ. The variable domain in full, completed from reference TRBV5-1 and TRBJ1-6, reads KAGVTQTPRYLIKTRGQQVTLSCSPISGHRSVSWYQQTPGQGLQFLFEYFSETQRNKGNFPGRFSGRQFSNSRSEMNVSTLELGDSALYLCASSFESSYNSPLHFGNGTRLTVT.

This clone was recorded once. This rearrangement joins TRBV6-6 to TRBJ1-5, with 8 bases aligning to TRBD1. With 5 bases clipped from V and 0 bases from J, the junction kept 9 bases outside the gene matches. This CDR3 region has 17 residues. Germline V gene lookup returns CDR1 MNHNY and CDR2 SVGAGI (reference sequence). CDR3 in amino acids: CASSPSTGDYSNQPQHF. In nucleotides, the CDR3 is TGTGCCAGCAGTCCTTCGACAGGGGATTATAGCAATCAGCCCCAGCATTTT.

The chain uses TRBV19 and TRBJ1-5; the match to TRBD1 covers 12 bases. Looked up from germline, CDR1 is LNHDA and CDR2 is SQIVND (reference sequence). CDR3 size: 14 residues. Trimming removed 5 bases from V and 6 bases from J; junction bases left unmatched: 2. The CDR3 region is CASSGTGGGQPQHF. The CDR3 coding sequence is TGTGCCAGTAGTGGGACAGGGGGCGGTCAGCCCCAGCATTTT.

This rearrangement joins TRBV10-3 to TRBJ2-1; 8 bases are shared with TRBD2. Trimming took 10 bases from V and 3 from J; bases not matched to a gene: 8. The V gene's germline CDR1 is ENHRY and CDR2 SYGVKD. CDR3 length: 14 residues. CDR3 amino acids: CATQTSGDYNEQFF. Here the CDR3 DNA reads TGTGCCACCCAAACTAGCGGCGACTACAATGAGCAGTTCTTC.

The chain links TRBV6-5 to TRBJ1-5, with 9 positions matching TRBD1. Germline V gene sequence: CDR1 MNHEY, CDR2 SVGAGI. CDR3 length equals 14 residues. Losses at the gene ends were 6 bases for V and 6 bases for J; bases not matched to a gene: 6. This CDR3 reads CASSGQGFGQPQHF. The DNA of the CDR3 is TGTGCCAGCAGCGGACAGGGGTTCGGTCAGCCCCAGCATTTT.

DNA of the CDR3: TGTGCCAGCAGTGCCGGACTAGGTAATCAGCCCCAGCATTTT. This encodes CASSAGLGNQPQHF. The chain employs TRBV25-1 and TRBJ1-5; D unresolved. Germline CDR1 reads MGHDK; CDR2 reads SYGVNS. Trimming took off 4 bases at V and 4 bases at J, with 11 bases between the two ends. This CDR3 has 14 residues.

This clone was picked up one time. The V and J genes are TRBV5-1 and TRBJ2-7; perhaps TRBD2 as D (7 bases). This CDR3 has 15 amino acids. V dropped 0 bases and J dropped 4 bases, with 14 bases sitting between them. CDR1 SGHRS and CDR2 YFSETQ come from the germline V gene. This chain's CDR3 is CASSLGGGGEYEQYF. CDR3 sequence (DNA): TGCGCCAGCAGCTTGGGAGGGGGGGGCGAGTACGAGCAGTACTTC.

V gene TRBV11-2 combines with J gene TRBJ2-2, with D possibly TRBD1 on 5 matching bases. V lost 1 base to trimming and J lost 0 bases, with 12 bases between them. Germline V gene lookup returns CDR1 SGHAT and CDR2 FQNNGV. This CDR3 has 17 residues. The CDR3 nucleotides read TGTGCCAGCAGCTTAGTCGCGGCCAGGGCGAACACCGGGGAGCTGTTTTTT. This codes for CASSLVAARANTGELFF.

The count of this clone is one. The chain couples TRBV6-5 to TRBJ2-7, with D unclear. There are 14 residues in the CDR3. Germline loops: CDR1 MNHEY, CDR2 SVGAGI. Trimming removed 6 bases from V and 2 bases from J, with 14 bases in between. The CDR3 sequence is CASSFGGEPYEQYF. Here the CDR3 DNA reads TGTGCCAGCAGCTTTGGCGGAGAGCCCTACGAGCAGTACTTC.

V and J are TRBV3-1 (or the pseudogene TRBV3-2) and TRBJ1-2; TRBD1 is a possible D gene (5 bases). Trimming took 5 bases from V and 4 from J, leaving 11 bases between them. The CDR3 extends over 13 amino acids. Germline V lookup: CDR1 LGHDT, CDR2 YNNKEL (reference sequence). CDR3 loop: CASSSRGGYGYTF. The CDR3 coding sequence is TGTGCCAGCAGCTCTAGGGGCGGCTATGGCTACACCTTC.

V and J are TRBV2 and TRBJ1-1; 8 bases align to TRBD1. V shed 6 bases and J 6 bases; nucleotides not matched to a gene: 6. The CDR3 has 13 amino acids. The germline V gene encodes CDR1 SNHLY and CDR2 FYNNEI. CDR3 sequence (DNA): TGTGCCAGCAGGGTAGACAGGGGAGCTGAAGCTTTCTTT. Its translation: CASRVDRGAEAFF.